This T cell receptor beta chain was retrieved from a study of PD-1 blockade in classical Hodgkin lymphoma. The study, taken as a whole, reports: Diminished baseline TCR diversity has been reported in newly diagnosed patients relative to healthy donors.

V gave up 6 bases and J gave up 1 base, with 9 bases separating them. CDR1 is MNHNY, CDR2 SVGAGI, per germline (reference sequence). The CDR3 covers 13 residues. Profiling relied on immunoSEQ multiplex PCR, and the TCRdb table lists in-frame clones only, not all of them. There are approximately 10,000 clones in the sample; roughly 70% occur only once, and around 9.6% lies in the top ten. Time point here: cycle 4 day 1 (C4D1), after less than 7 weeks of nivolumab. All the patients suffered relapse after autologous stem cell transplantation, and brentuximab vedotin exposure differed. Investigators obtained CD8+ T cells from thawed PBMCs by magnetic negative selection. In regard to this clone: Its matching antigen is unknown.

The clonotype originates from a human donor with classical Hodgkin lymphoma. The source was CD8+ T cells from blood, collected before the fourth cycle of nivolumab. The chain employs TRBV6-6 and TRBJ1-1, with D perhaps matching TRBD1 (6 bases). The CDR3 DNA is TGTGCCAGCAGAATACAGGGGAACACTGAAGCTTTCTTT. Protein: CASRIQGNTEAFF.